The entry that follows covers one T cell receptor (beta chain) sequence. Its specificity is not known. The same CDR3 can be traced to other DNA sequences in this sample. The sample comes from a study of OX40 agonist ivuxolimab in advanced cancers. For the study at large: Given to patients was ivuxolimab, an agonistic anti-OX40 (CD134) antibody.

Study-wide points: Among expanded peripheral T cells, antigen specificity went undetermined.

This table comes from immunoSEQ multiplex PCR, and its TCRdb copy is limited to in-frame clones, with some not included. This sample yields 100,000 or so clones, of which approximately 86% are seen a single time; about 0.82% belongs to the top ten. The CDR3 loop spans 13 amino acids. The V gene lost 0 bases and the J gene lost 0 bases, with 1 base spanning the gap. The germline V gene encodes CDR1 KGHSH and CDR2 LQKENI. The receptor was isolated from an adult with an advanced solid tumor such as melanoma, head and neck, liver or kidney cancer. The gene calls are TRBV18 and TRBJ2-3, with D unresolved. The material sequenced was CD4+ or CD8+ T cells sorted from blood, taken in a trial of the OX40 agonist ivuxolimab. The CDR3 DNA is TGTGCCAGCTCACCACCGAGCACAGATACGCAGTATTTT. It is translated as CASSPPSTDTQYF.